The present T cell receptor beta chain was sequenced within a study of blood T cell repertoires in COVID-19 (TCRdb year 2020). General notes on the study: The collaborator samples originated in the United States, Italy and Spain and spanned the acute and convalescent phases of COVID-19. The material from the prospective study consisted of cDNA or gDNA derived from T cells, B-cell-depleted T cells, or PBMCs. Deeply sampled blood TCRbeta repertoires from subjects exposed to, actively infected with, or recovered from COVID-19 were included in the dataset. The repertoires were released in a freely available public database intended as a resource for research on the immune response to SARS-CoV-2. The samples were drawn from two sources: the first 160 participants of the ongoing ImmuneRACE study, and 1,254 subjects contributed by 6 global collaborators. Nearly every sample came with metadata listing a de-identified subject ID, COVID-19 status, age in years and sex. HLA class I and class II types, where available, came from metadata supplied by the sample provider rather than from assay-based typing. What the work shows at the level of the full study, not this receptor alone: Clinical and demographic metadata were provided uncurated, with the amount varying by source and participant.

Enrolling through a virtual design, the prospective study's participants ranged in age from roughly 18 to 95 years and lived across about two dozen United States geographic areas. To assign participants to cohorts, the prospective study relied on clinical history that participants themselves reported in a screening survey and a study questionnaire. Recovered participants in ImmuneRACE Cohort 3 were defined as having two consecutive negative NP/OP PCR tests, clearance from a healthcare professional, or resolution of symptoms. In the prospective study, whole blood, serum and a nasopharyngeal or oropharyngeal swab were collected from each participant by mobile phlebotomists. Over a roughly two-month period, participants in the prospective study had the option of providing additional blood draws and questionnaires. Before DNA extraction, prospective study blood samples were shipped either frozen or at room temperature.

Details on this clone: The antigen this receptor binds is unknown. No base quality values were provided; no much bigger clone lies one nucleotide off.

TCRbeta CDR3 regions were amplified from genomic DNA by means of the immunoSEQ Assay, a bias-controlled multiplex PCR. The paper's processing steps were these. The number of nucleated cells in each sample was estimated from the amplification of reference gene primers within the assay. To quantify the absolute abundance of each unique TCRbeta CDR3 rearrangement, sequence reads were collapsed and filtered. For each sample, productive Simpson clonality was calculated as the square root of Simpson's diversity index across productive rearrangements. TCRdb mirrors the immuneACCESS table, restricted to in-frame sequences. Some clones are absent from its copies; in checked studies, under half trace to an unresolved V gene, and the reason for the others is unknown. Clone size and V and J calls were adopted from that table, with D and trimming inferred from the DNA. The sample has 250,000 to 300,000 clones on record, approximately 88% of them singletons. The biggest ten clones account for about 1% of the sample.

Compared with germline, V lacks 3 bases and J lacks 10 bases; bases without a gene match: 16. There are 16 amino acids in the CDR3, from cysteine to phenylalanine inclusive. Kept here is only the CDR3 DNA, which spans 48 bases and is read in frame from base 1. Based on the germline V gene, the CDR1 and CDR2 sequences are KGHSH and LQKENI. The sequence was collected from a woman aged 30 to 39 who had recovered from COVID-19. The sample was PBMCs or T cells enriched from blood (not recorded which). The V and J genes are TRBV18 and TRBJ1-1, with 8 bases aligning to TRBD1. CDR3 loop: CASSPNTKGQVGGAFF. The sequence in DNA is TGTGCCAGCTCACCTAACACAAAGGGACAGGTAGGGGGAGCTTTCTTT.